This T cell receptor beta chain was found in a study of Ad26.COV2.S vaccination and SARS-CoV-2 variants. Study background: Ad26.COV2.S was injected intramuscularly once or twice, 56 days apart.

Noted treatment: around 19 received Ad26.COV2.S at low or high dose, single or two shots; 5 received placebo; per-sample allocation not given. Samples analyzed were those drawn on day 63 after the first vaccine or placebo injection. Germline V gene data show CDR1 as SGHRS and CDR2 as YFSETQ. The CDR3 has 15 residues. Trimming took 2 bases from V and 1 from J, leaving 9 bases between them. Assay: immunoSEQ multiplex PCR; the TCRdb copy retains only in-frame clones and omits some. The profile shows 400,000 to 450,000 clones, roughly 90% of them singletons. This TCR came from a person aged 18-65 years who received the Ad26.COV2.S COVID-19 vaccine or a placebo. Sample: peripheral blood, taken in a trial of Ad26.COV2.S vaccine versus placebo. The V call is TRBV5-1, the J call TRBJ2-2; the D is unclear. The CDR3 sequence: CASSLNRGNTGELFF. Written as DNA, the CDR3 is TGCGCCAGCAGCTTAAATCGTGGGAACACCGGGGAGCTGTTTTTT.